This TCR beta chain was recovered during a study of blood T cell repertoires in COVID-19. Looking at the study overall: There were acute and convalescent COVID-19 samples, and they came from the United States, Italy and Spain. PBMCs, B-cell-depleted T cells, or T cells were the source of the cDNA or gDNA that made up the material.

Germline loops: CDR1 MNHNY, CDR2 SVGAGI (reference sequence). The CDR3 has 16 residues. V was pared by 4 bases and J by 0 bases, with 13 bases between. Original data processing: Amplification with reference gene primers provided the estimates of nucleated cell counts. TCRdb keeps only in-frame clones here, not all; method: immunoSEQ multiplex PCR. From that table come the V and J calls and clone size; the DNA was used to work out D and trimming. This table has approximately 100,000 clones, about 79% appearing once. The sequence was obtained from a woman aged 80 or over with active or convalescent COVID-19. The sample taken for sequencing was peripheral blood. The chain has TRBV6-6 and TRBJ1-3; weak D call: TRBD1 (6 bases). The CDR3 DNA reads as TGTGCCAGCAGTTTTGGACAGAGTAACTCTGGAAACACCATATATTTT. This encodes CASSFGQSNSGNTIYF.